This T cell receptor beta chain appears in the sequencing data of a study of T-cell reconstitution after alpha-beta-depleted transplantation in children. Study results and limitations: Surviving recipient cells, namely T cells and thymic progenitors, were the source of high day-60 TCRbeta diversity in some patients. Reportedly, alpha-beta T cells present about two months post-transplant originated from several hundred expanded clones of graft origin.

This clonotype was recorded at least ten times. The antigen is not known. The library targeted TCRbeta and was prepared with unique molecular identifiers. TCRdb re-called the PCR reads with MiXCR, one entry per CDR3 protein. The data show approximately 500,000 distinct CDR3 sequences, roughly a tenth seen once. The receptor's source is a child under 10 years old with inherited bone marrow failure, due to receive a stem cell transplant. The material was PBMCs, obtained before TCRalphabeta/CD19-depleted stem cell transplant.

CDR3 sequence reads: CASSSWGSQETQYF. The CDR3 DNA follows: TGTGCCAGCAGTTCCTGGGGCAGTCAAGAGACCCAGTACTTC. The J gene is TRBJ2-5, the V gene TRBV27; D is perhaps TRBD1 (5 bases). Germline V gives CDR1 MNHEY, CDR2 SMNVEV (reference sequence). The CDR3 runs to 14 residues. The V gene lost 4 bases and the J gene lost 2 bases, with 11 bases spanning the gap.